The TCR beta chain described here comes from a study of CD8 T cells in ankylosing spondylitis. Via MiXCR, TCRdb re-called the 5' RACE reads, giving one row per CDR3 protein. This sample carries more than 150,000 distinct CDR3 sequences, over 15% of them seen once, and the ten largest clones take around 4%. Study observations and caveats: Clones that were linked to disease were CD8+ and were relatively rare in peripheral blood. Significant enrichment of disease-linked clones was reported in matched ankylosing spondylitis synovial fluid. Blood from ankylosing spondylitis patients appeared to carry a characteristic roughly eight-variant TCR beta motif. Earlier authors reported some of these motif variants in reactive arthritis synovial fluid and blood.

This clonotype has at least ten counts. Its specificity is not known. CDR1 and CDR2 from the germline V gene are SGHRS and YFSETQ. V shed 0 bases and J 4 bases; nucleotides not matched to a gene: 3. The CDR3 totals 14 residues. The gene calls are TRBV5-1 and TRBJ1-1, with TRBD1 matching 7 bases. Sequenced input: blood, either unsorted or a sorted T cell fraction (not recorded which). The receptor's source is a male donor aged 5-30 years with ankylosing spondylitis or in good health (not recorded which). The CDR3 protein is CASSLDRGGTEAFF. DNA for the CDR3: TGCGCCAGCAGCTTGGACAGGGGTGGCACTGAAGCTTTCTTT.